Shown below are 24 T cell receptor beta chains from a single sample sequenced in a study of PD-1 blockade in classical Hodgkin lymphoma. Using immunoSEQ multiplex PCR, the repertoire was profiled, and TCRdb retains in-frame clones only, with some absent. This table has about 98,000 clones, about nine tenths appearing once. Each of the patients experienced relapse following autologous stem cell transplantation, and their brentuximab vedotin exposure differed. The sample consisted of peripheral blood mononuclear cells (PBMCs), taken at baseline. The receptor set was obtained from a human donor with classical Hodgkin lymphoma.

This clone was picked up one time. V and J are TRBV10-3 and TRBJ1-4, with 12 bases matching TRBD1. CDR3 length: 19 amino acids. The ends lost 3 bases at V and 8 bases at J; junction bases unmatched: 16. CDR1 is ENHRY, CDR2 SYGVKD, per germline. This chain's CDR3 is CAISEREPGQGAYEEKLFF. Here the CDR3 DNA reads TGTGCCATCAGTGAAAGGGAACCGGGACAGGGGGCGTATGAGGAAAAACTGTTTTTT.

This rearrangement joins TRBV9 to TRBJ2-2; 10 nucleotides line up with TRBD2. This CDR3 is 14 amino acids long. Germline CDR1 and CDR2: SGDLS and YYNGEE. The V gene end was trimmed by 2 bases and the J gene end by 5 bases; junction bases not matched to a gene: 0. The CDR3 sequence is CASSVSGGTGELFF. The CDR3 DNA reads TGTGCCAGCAGCGTTAGCGGGGGGACCGGGGAGCTGTTTTTT.

J is TRBJ2-2 and V is TRBV4-2; D unresolved. Looked up from germline, CDR1 is LGHNA and CDR2 is YNFKEQ. This CDR3 is 18 amino acids long. Trimming removed 0 bases from V and 0 bases from J, with 14 bases in between. The CDR3 DNA sequence: TGTGCCAGCAGCCAAGAACTTGGTCAGTACTCGAACACCGGGGAGCTGTTTTTT. Protein product: CASSQELGQYSNTGELFF.

The rearrangement uses TRBV5-1 and TRBJ2-5, with D perhaps TRBD2 (5 bases). The CDR3 length is 17 residues. Germline V lookup: CDR1 SGHRS, CDR2 YFSETQ. Trimming took 3 bases from V and 1 from J, leaving 19 bases between them. CDR3 in DNA: TGCGCCAGCAGCTCCGCCTGGGAGCGGAGCTTCCAAGAGACCCAGTACTTC. This codes for CASSSAWERSFQETQYF.

CDR3 nucleotides: TGCGCCAGCAGGGGAGAAGCGAACACCGGGGAGCTGTTTTTT. Its protein is CASRGEANTGELFF. The rearrangement joins TRBV5-1 to TRBJ2-2; D is perhaps TRBD2 (5 bases). Germline CDR1 reads SGHRS; CDR2 reads YFSETQ. This CDR3 has 14 amino acids. V was trimmed by 5 bases and J by 0 bases, leaving 8 bases between them.

The rearrangement joins TRBV27 to TRBJ1-2, with D unresolved. The CDR3 is 14 amino acids. V lost 7 bases to trimming and J lost 5 bases, with 17 bases between them. Germline CDR1 and CDR2: MNHEY and SMNVEV (reference sequence). CDR3 in DNA: TGTGCCAGCATGGGCTCCGGGTGGTATTATGGCTACACCTTC. This codes for CASMGSGWYYGYTF.

The chain is built from TRBV7-7 and TRBJ2-2, with D possibly being TRBD2 (6 bases). The germline V and J ends were trimmed by 4 bases and 4 bases, with 19 bases remaining between them. This CDR3 is 17 amino acids long. Per germline, CDR1 SSHAT and CDR2 FNYEAQ (reference sequence). CDR3 sequence reads: CASSSAGGSLSTGELFF. In nucleotides, the CDR3 is TGTGCCAGCAGCTCAGCCGGGGGTAGTCTGTCCACCGGGGAGCTGTTTTTT.

This chain connects TRBV14 to TRBJ1-1, with D perhaps matching TRBD1 (6 bases). V gave up 6 bases and J gave up 5 bases, with 19 bases separating them. The CDR3 sequence is 15 residues long. In germline, CDR1 is SGHDN, CDR2 FVKESK. The CDR3 spells CASSFGQPLGTEAFF. DNA of the CDR3: TGTGCCAGCAGTTTTGGACAGCCACTGGGGACTGAAGCTTTCTTT.

V is TRBV6-1 and J is TRBJ1-2; no clear D gene. The CDR3 is 17 residues long. The germline V gene encodes CDR1 MNHNS and CDR2 SASEGT. Trimming removed 2 bases from V and 4 bases from J, with 20 bases in between. The CDR3 is CASSEFGEFVGSYGYTF. The DNA of the CDR3 is TGTGCCAGCAGTGAATTTGGGGAATTTGTGGGTAGCTATGGCTACACCTTC.

This rearrangement joins TRBV6-1 to TRBJ2-2, with D perhaps assigned TRBD1 or TRBD2 (6 bases each). V was pared by 0 bases and J by 6 bases, with 8 bases between. This CDR3 spans 14 amino acids. CDR1 and CDR2 (germline): MNHNS, SASEGT. The CDR3 protein is CASSEARGPGELFF. CDR3 DNA sequence: TGTGCCAGCAGTGAAGCTCGGGGGCCCGGGGAGCTGTTTTTT.

CDR3 sequence (DNA): TGTGCCAGCAGACTAGGTTCAGGGAGAAGCACTGAGCAGTTCTTC. Translating gives CASRLGSGRSTEQFF. The V and J genes are TRBV7-6 and TRBJ2-1; D may match TRBD1 or TRBD2 (5 bases each). Trimming left V 6 bases short and J 9 bases short, with 21 bases between. Germline V CDR1 and CDR2: SGHVS, FNYEAQ. This CDR3 region has 15 residues.

J is TRBJ2-1 and V is TRBV27; D is undetermined. V lost 6 bases, J lost 2 bases, and 11 bases lay in between. Germline CDR1 and CDR2: MNHEY and SMNVEV (reference sequence). The CDR3 sequence is 14 residues long. CDR3 nucleotides: TGTGCCAGCAGCCCAGTTAGCCCCTACAATGAGCAGTTCTTC. This gives the protein CASSPVSPYNEQFF.

The chain combines TRBV9 with TRBJ1-2; 9 positions agree with TRBD1. Per the germline V gene, CDR1 is SGDLS and CDR2 is YYNGEE. The J segment lost 13 bases and the V segment lost 2 bases, leaving 12 bases of the junction unmatched. The CDR3 runs 14 residues. The CDR3 DNA is TGTGCCAGCAGCGTGACAGGGGGTTCCCCTAAAGCCACCTTC. Translated: CASSVTGGSPKATF.

The rearrangement links TRBV11-2 to TRBJ2-5; the match to TRBD2 covers 15 bases. The junction had 7 bases not matched to a gene; V was cut back by 0 bases and J by 5 bases. The CDR3 covers 18 residues. Germline CDR1 is SGHAT and CDR2 is FQNNGV. In nucleotides, the CDR3 is TGTGCCAGCAGCTTAGAGGGACTAGCGGGAGGTAAAGGGGAGACCCAGTACTTC. Protein product: CASSLEGLAGGKGETQYF.

The chain couples TRBV18 to TRBJ2-7, with D maybe TRBD1 (6 bases). Germline CDR1 KGHSH, CDR2 LQKENI. The CDR3 totals 16 residues. Trimming removed 2 bases from V and 7 bases from J, with 21 bases in between. DNA of the CDR3: TGTGCCAGCTCACCATTTTTGCAGCAGGGGCCCGGTGAGCAGTACTTC. Amino acid sequence: CASSPFLQQGPGEQYF.

J is TRBJ1-1 and V is TRBV4-1; D ambiguous. The CDR3 is made up of 15 amino acids. Trimming took 0 bases from V and 4 from J, leaving 12 bases between them. Looked up from germline, CDR1 is MGHRA and CDR2 is YSYEKL. The chain's CDR3 is CASSQEGMVATEAFF. CDR3 sequence (DNA): TGCGCCAGCAGCCAAGAGGGGATGGTGGCCACTGAAGCTTTCTTT.

This clone appeared a single time. The CDR3 spells CASSLLQGETQYF. The CDR3 coding sequence is TGTGCCAGCAGCTTACTCCAGGGGGAGACCCAGTACTTC. This chain joins TRBV7-3 and TRBJ2-5; the D gene is possibly TRBD1 (6 bases). This CDR3 contains 13 residues. V was shortened by 2 bases and J by 5 bases, with 9 bases between the two germline ends. Germline V gene lookup returns CDR1 SGHTA and CDR2 FQGTGA.

The genes are TRBV11-2 and TRBJ2-7; 11 bases line up with TRBD1. After removal of 4 bases from V and 2 bases from J, the junction contained 1 base not matched to a gene. This CDR3 region has 14 residues. In germline, CDR1 is SGHAT, CDR2 FQNNGV. The CDR3 coding sequence is TGTGCCAGCAGCTCGGGACAGGGGGCCTACGAGCAGTACTTC. Its protein product is CASSSGQGAYEQYF.

This chain connects TRBV27 to TRBJ2-5, with 8 bases fitting TRBD2. With V trimmed by 5 bases and J by 4 bases, 9 bases remained unmatched. This CDR3 is 15 amino acids long. The germline gives CDR1 MNHEY, CDR2 SMNVEV (reference sequence). CDR3 loop: CASSLAGGRGETQYF. In DNA, the CDR3 is TGTGCCAGCAGTCTCGCGGGAGGCCGGGGAGAGACCCAGTACTTC.

Regarding this clone: Other nucleotide sequences from this sample produce the same CDR3. The gene calls are TRBV30 and TRBJ2-2; TRBD1 matches at 7 bases. CDR3 size: 13 residues. The germline gives CDR1 GTSNPN, CDR2 SVGIG (reference sequence). V lost 2 bases and J lost 6; bases outside the gene matches: 3. DNA for the CDR3: TGTGCCTGGAGTTTTACAGGGGCCGGGGAGCTGTTTTTT. It yields the protein CAWSFTGAGELFF.

There are a few counts of this clone. The chain employs TRBV7-9 and TRBJ1-1, with TRBD1 matching 7 bases. Germline V gene sequence: CDR1 SEHNR, CDR2 FQNEAQ (reference sequence). V dropped 9 bases and J dropped 4; count of bases not matched to a gene: 8. The CDR3 consists of 13 residues. CDR3 DNA sequence: TGTGCCAGTCGACAGGGCCTAGGCACTGAAGCTTTCTTT. Amino acids: CASRQGLGTEAFF.

V gene TRBV6-1 combines with J gene TRBJ1-2; D call uncertain. Trimming cost V 0 bases and J 4 bases, with 3 bases left between them. Germline CDR1 is MNHNS and CDR2 is SASEGT. The CDR3 contains 12 residues. CDR3: CASSEAPYGYTF. The CDR3 nucleotides read TGTGCCAGCAGTGAAGCCCCCTATGGCTACACCTTC.

This clone came up once. The chain couples TRBV30 to TRBJ2-3, with 8 positions matching TRBD2. CDR3 size: 18 residues. Germline CDR1 GTSNPN, CDR2 SVGIG (reference sequence). The trim removed 5 bases at V and 4 bases at J, leaving 20 bases unmatched. CDR3 bases: TGTGCCTGGTGGGGACTGAGAGCCAGCGGGGGACTCGCAGATACGCAGTATTTT. Residues: CAWWGLRASGGLADTQYF.

The chain recombines TRBV11-3 with TRBJ2-1; unclear D gene. Germline values: CDR1 SGHNT, CDR2 YENEEA. The V end was cut by 4 bases, the J end by 10 bases, with 11 bases between. The CDR3 sequence is 12 residues long. CDR3 nucleotides: TGTGCCAGCAGCTCTTACTCGCGGGAGCAGTTCTTC. Amino acids: CASSSYSREQFF.